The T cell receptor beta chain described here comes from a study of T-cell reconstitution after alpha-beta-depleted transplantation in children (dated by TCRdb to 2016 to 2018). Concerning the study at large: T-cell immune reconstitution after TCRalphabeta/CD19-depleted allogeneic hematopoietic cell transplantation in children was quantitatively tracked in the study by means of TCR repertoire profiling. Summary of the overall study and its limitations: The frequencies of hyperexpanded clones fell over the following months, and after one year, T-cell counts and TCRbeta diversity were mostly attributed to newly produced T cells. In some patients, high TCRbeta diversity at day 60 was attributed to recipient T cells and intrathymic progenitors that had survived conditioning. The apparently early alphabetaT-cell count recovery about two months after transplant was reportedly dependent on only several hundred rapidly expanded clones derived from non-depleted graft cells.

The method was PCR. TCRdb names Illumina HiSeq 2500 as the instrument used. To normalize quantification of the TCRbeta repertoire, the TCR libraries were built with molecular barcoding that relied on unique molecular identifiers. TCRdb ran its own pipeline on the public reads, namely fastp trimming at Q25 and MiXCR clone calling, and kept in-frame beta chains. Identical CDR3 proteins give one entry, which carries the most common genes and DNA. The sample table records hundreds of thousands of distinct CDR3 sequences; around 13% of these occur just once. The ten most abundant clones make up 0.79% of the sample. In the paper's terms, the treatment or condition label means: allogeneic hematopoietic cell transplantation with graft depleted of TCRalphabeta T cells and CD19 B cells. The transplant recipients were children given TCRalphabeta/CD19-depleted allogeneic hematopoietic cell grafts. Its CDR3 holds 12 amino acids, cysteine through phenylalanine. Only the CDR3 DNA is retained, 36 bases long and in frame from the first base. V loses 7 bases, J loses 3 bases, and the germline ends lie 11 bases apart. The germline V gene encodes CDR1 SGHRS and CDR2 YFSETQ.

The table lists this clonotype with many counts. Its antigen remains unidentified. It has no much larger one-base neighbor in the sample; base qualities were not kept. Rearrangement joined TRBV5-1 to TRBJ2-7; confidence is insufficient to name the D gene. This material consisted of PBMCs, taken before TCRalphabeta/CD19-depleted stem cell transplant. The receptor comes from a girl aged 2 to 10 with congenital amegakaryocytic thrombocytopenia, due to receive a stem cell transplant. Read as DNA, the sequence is TGCGCCAGCGGTGAAGACCACTACGAGCAGTACTTC. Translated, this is CASGEDHYEQYF. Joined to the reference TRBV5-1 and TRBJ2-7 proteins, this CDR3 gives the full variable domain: KAGVTQTPRYLIKTRGQQVTLSCSPISGHRSVSWYQQTPGQGLQFLFEYFSETQRNKGNFPGRFSGRQFSNSRSEMNVSTLELGDSALYLCASGEDHYEQYFGPGTRLTVT.